Presented here are 15 T cell receptor beta chains from one specimen sequenced in a study of control samples from healthy donors and cancer patients. Sequencing used immunoSEQ multiplex PCR; TCRdb keeps in-frame clones, though not all of them. The repertoire holds tens of thousands of clones, over 75% seen once, with around 3.8% in the top ten. Material: blood. These TCRs come from a woman between 45 and 60 years old in good health.

The J gene is TRBJ2-7, the V gene TRBV5-6; D is possibly TRBD2 (5 bases). CDR3 length: 14 residues. The germline V and J ends were trimmed by 0 bases and 7 bases, with 14 bases remaining between them. Per germline, CDR1 SGHDT and CDR2 YYEEEE. The CDR3 sequence: CASSLGSGRGEQYF. The DNA for the CDR3 is TGTGCCAGCAGCTTGGGGTCGGGCCGGGGTGAGCAGTACTTC.

In its sample, this clone was seen once. V and J are TRBV27 and TRBJ2-3; no clear D. Germline V gene lookup returns CDR1 MNHEY and CDR2 SMNVEV (reference sequence). The CDR3 sequence is 15 residues long. With 0 bases removed from V and 0 bases from J, the gap between germline ends came to 7 bases. For the CDR3, the DNA is TGTGCCAGCAGTTTATCGATCGGTAGCACAGATACGCAGTATTTT. It translates to CASSLSIGSTDTQYF.

This chain joins TRBV28 and TRBJ1-2, with D uncertain. Germline V gives CDR1 MDHEN, CDR2 SYDVKM. V was shortened by 5 bases and J by 1 base, with 2 bases between the two germline ends. CDR3 length: 11 residues. DNA for the CDR3: TGTGCCAGCAGTGTTAACTATGGCTACACCTTC. This translates into CASSVNYGYTF.

The rearrangement links TRBV7-2 to TRBJ1-6; TRBD1 matches at 9 bases. The CDR3 spans 15 residues. V trimming: 5 bases; J trimming: 9 bases; junction bases outside the gene matches: 8. Per the germline V gene, CDR1 is SGHTA and CDR2 is FQGNSA. CDR3 sequence (DNA): TGTGCCAGCAGCCTTCAACAGGGGGCTCGTTCACCCCTCCACTTT. It yields the protein CASSLQQGARSPLHF.

The V and J genes are TRBV11-2 and TRBJ2-5; D is ambiguous. V gave up 5 bases and J gave up 2 bases, with 3 bases separating them. Germline-derived CDR1 and CDR2 are SGHAT and FQNNGV. This CDR3 is 11 amino acids long. The CDR3 loop reads CASSIQETQYF. The CDR3 bases are TGTGCCAGCAGCATACAAGAGACCCAGTACTTC.

This chain uses TRBV7-2 with TRBJ2-2; D is ambiguous. This CDR3 is built from 15 residues. Germline CDR1 reads SGHTA; CDR2 reads FQGNSA. The V end lost 6 bases, the J end lost 0 bases, and 11 bases lay between the germline ends. The CDR3 spells CASRPVVANTGELFF. Here the CDR3 DNA reads TGTGCCAGCAGGCCCGTAGTGGCGAACACCGGGGAGCTGTTTTTT.

The V gene is TRBV7-3, the J gene TRBJ2-2; 7 bases match TRBD2. The junction had 9 bases not matched to a gene; V was cut back by 5 bases and J by 6 bases. CDR3 size: 15 residues. Germline CDR1 reads SGHTA; CDR2 reads FQGTGA. CDR3 sequence: CASSLFASGAGELFF. CDR3 bases: TGTGCCAGCAGCCTATTTGCTAGCGGAGCCGGGGAGCTGTTTTTT.

This sequence joins TRBV9 and TRBJ2-3; 7 positions match TRBD2. The CDR3 length is 15 residues. Germline assignment: CDR1 SGDLS and CDR2 YYNGEE. J was trimmed by 6 bases and V by 3 bases; bases with no gene match: 10. CDR3 sequence reads: CASSALGAGGDTQYF. The DNA for the CDR3 is TGTGCCAGCAGCGCCCTCGGGGCCGGGGGGGATACGCAGTATTTT.

This clone was seen only a few times. The rearrangement links TRBV5-1 to TRBJ2-3; 9 bases fit TRBD1. This CDR3 has 14 residues. V lost 9 bases to trimming and J lost 5 bases; unmatched junction nucleotides: 10. Germline V gene sequence: CDR1 SGHRS, CDR2 YFSETQ. Here the CDR3 DNA reads TGCGCCACCGCCGGGACAGGGTCTTTAGATACGCAGTATTTT. As protein: CATAGTGSLDTQYF.

The chain recombines TRBV9 with TRBJ2-3; 9 positions agree with TRBD2. CDR3 length: 16 residues. With 4 bases clipped from V and 2 bases from J, the junction kept 8 bases outside the gene matches. Germline V gene lookup returns CDR1 SGDLS and CDR2 YYNGEE. The CDR3 is CASSPGLAGFTDTQYF. The CDR3, as DNA: TGTGCCAGCAGCCCGGGACTAGCCGGATTCACAGATACGCAGTATTTT.

The genes are TRBV5-1 and TRBJ1-2; no clear D. The ends were cut back, 2 bases at V and 5 bases at J, with 10 bases in the middle. This CDR3 comprises 13 residues. Germline V gene lookup returns CDR1 SGHRS and CDR2 YFSETQ. The DNA for the CDR3 is TGCGCCAGCAGCTTTCCAGAGTCATATGGCTACACCTTC. It yields the protein CASSFPESYGYTF.

V is TRBV4-1 and J is TRBJ2-4; 10 nucleotides match TRBD1. V was pared by 1 base and J by 1 base, with 10 bases of the junction left unmatched. Germline V gives CDR1 MGHRA, CDR2 YSYEKL. The CDR3 has 19 residues. CDR3 sequence (DNA): TGCGCCAGCAGCCAAGTCTTCATACCGGGACAGGGGGCCAAAAACATTCAGTACTTC. This gives the protein CASSQVFIPGQGAKNIQYF.

The J gene is TRBJ2-3, the V gene TRBV9; the D gene is possibly TRBD1 (6 bases). V lost 3 bases and J 6 bases, leaving 23 bases between the germline ends. The CDR3 is 17 residues long. The germline V gene has CDR1 SGDLS and CDR2 YYNGEE. The CDR3 region has the DNA TGTGCCAGCAGCGGCGGTCTTGGTTGGGGGCTGGGTGATACGCAGTATTTT. It encodes CASSGGLGWGLGDTQYF.

The chain joins TRBV9 to TRBJ2-1, with TRBD2 as a possible D gene (6 bases). This CDR3 is built from 14 residues. The V and J ends lost 0 bases and 5 bases respectively, with 9 bases between them. CDR1 and CDR2 from the germline V gene are SGDLS and YYNGEE. CDR3 loop: CASSVVGRHNEQFF. The CDR3 coding sequence is TGTGCCAGCAGCGTAGTAGGGAGGCACAATGAGCAGTTCTTC.

The chain has TRBV4-1 and TRBJ2-5; 7 bases fit TRBD2. Per germline, CDR1 MGHRA and CDR2 YSYEKL. This CDR3 contains 17 residues. V trimming: 1 base; J trimming: 3 bases; junction bases outside the gene matches: 11. The chain's CDR3 is CASSQVGLSSGEETQYF. In DNA, the CDR3 is TGCGCCAGCAGCCAAGTTGGGCTCTCTAGCGGAGAAGAGACCCAGTACTTC.